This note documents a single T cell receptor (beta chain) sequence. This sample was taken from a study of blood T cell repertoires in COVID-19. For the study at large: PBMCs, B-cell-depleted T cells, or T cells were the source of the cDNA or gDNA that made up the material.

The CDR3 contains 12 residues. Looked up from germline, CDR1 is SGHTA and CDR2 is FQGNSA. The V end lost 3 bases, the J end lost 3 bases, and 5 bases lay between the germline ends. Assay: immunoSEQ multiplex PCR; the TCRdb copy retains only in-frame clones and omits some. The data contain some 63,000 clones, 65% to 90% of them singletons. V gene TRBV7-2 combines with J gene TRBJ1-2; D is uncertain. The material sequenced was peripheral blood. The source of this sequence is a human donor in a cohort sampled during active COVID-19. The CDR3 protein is CASSFPDYGYTF. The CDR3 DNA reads TGTGCCAGCAGCTTTCCCGACTATGGCTACACCTTC.